These 27 T cell receptor beta chains were all obtained from the same sample, sequenced in a study of blood T cell repertoires in COVID-19. Generated by immunoSEQ multiplex PCR, the TCRdb table keeps only in-frame clones and is missing some. The sample holds about 130,000 clones, 60% to 80% seen once. The sequenced material came from peripheral blood. These receptors originate from a man aged 60-69 years who had recovered from COVID-19.

This chain connects TRBV11-2 to TRBJ2-5; D gene uncertain. Germline V gene data show CDR1 as SGHAT and CDR2 as FQNNGV. The CDR3 has 14 residues. Trimming pared 5 bases from V and 1 base from J, leaving 11 bases between. The CDR3 loop reads CASSRQAFQETQYF. The CDR3 DNA sequence: TGTGCCAGCAGCAGGCAGGCTTTCCAAGAGACCCAGTACTTC.

Remarks on this clone: Within the sample, other DNA sequences also encode this same CDR3. This rearrangement joins TRBV7-3 to TRBJ2-2; TRBD2 is a possible D gene (6 bases). V lost 2 bases, J lost 5 bases, and 9 bases lay in between. Germline assignment: CDR1 SGHTA and CDR2 FQGTGA. The CDR3 is 14 residues long. The DNA of the CDR3 is TGTGCCAGCAGCTTAGAAGGGAGGACCGGGGAGCTGTTTTTT. Its translation is CASSLEGRTGELFF.

The V call is TRBV9, the J call TRBJ2-3; 7 positions match TRBD2. With 2 bases clipped from V and 2 bases from J, the junction kept 11 bases outside the gene matches. The CDR3 is made up of 17 amino acids. CDR1 and CDR2 (germline): SGDLS, YYNGEE. The CDR3 loop is CASSVPSTSPHTDTQYF. The DNA of the CDR3 is TGTGCCAGCAGCGTGCCCTCGACTAGCCCACACACAGATACGCAGTATTTT.

This clone has a handful of counts. The gene calls are TRBV7-6 and TRBJ2-7; D is perhaps TRBD1 (5 bases). V was clipped by 2 bases and J by 2 bases, with 13 bases between them. Germline V lookup: CDR1 SGHVS, CDR2 FNYEAQ. This CDR3 is 15 amino acids long. The CDR3: CASSLYGAGPYEQYF. In nucleotides, the CDR3 is TGTGCCAGCAGCTTATATGGGGCAGGGCCCTACGAGCAGTACTTC.

This clone occurred once. A junction boundary mismatches the germline segment, possibly from a read error. The V call is TRBV14, the J call TRBJ2-1, with D maybe TRBD2 (6 bases). This CDR3 spans 12 amino acids. Germline CDR1 reads SGHDN; CDR2 reads FVKESK. CDR3 protein: CTSSLTSFEQFF. The CDR3 coding sequence is TGTACCAGCAGCCTGACTAGTTTTGAGCAGTTCTTC.

The genes are TRBV18 and TRBJ1-6; D unresolved. Trimming removed 2 bases at V and 0 bases at J, with 5 bases between. CDR3 length: 15 residues. The germline gives CDR1 KGHSH, CDR2 LQKENI. CDR3 in amino acids: CASSPSSSYNSPLHF. The CDR3 DNA reads TGTGCCAGCTCACCATCGAGCTCCTATAATTCACCCCTCCACTTT. The whole variable domain, filled in from reference TRBV18 and TRBJ1-6, reads NAGVMQNPRHLVRRRGQEARLRCSPMKGHSHVYWYRQLPEEGLKFMVYLQKENIIDESGMPKERFSAEFPKEGPSILRIQQVVRGDSAAYFCASSPSSSYNSPLHFGNGTRLTVT.

This clone was counted only a few times. The same CDR3 also results from other DNA sequences found in this sample. The V and J genes are TRBV7-9 and TRBJ2-5, with 8 bases aligning to TRBD1. The CDR3 spans 14 residues. Per the germline V gene, CDR1 is SEHNR and CDR2 is FQNEAQ (reference sequence). V was pared by 5 bases and J by 1 base, with 3 bases of the junction left unmatched. The CDR3 DNA sequence: TGTGCCAGCAGCCCTGGACAGGGCCAAGAGACCCAGTACTTC. Its protein is CASSPGQGQETQYF.

This chain joins TRBV7-3 and TRBJ2-3; 7 bases align to TRBD2. The CDR3 has 16 residues. Unmatched junction bases numbered 9, after V lost 5 bases and J lost 1 base. Germline assignment: CDR1 SGHTA and CDR2 FQGTGA. The CDR3, as DNA: TGTGCCAGCAGCCAAACCTCGGGGGGACGCACAGATACGCAGTATTTT. Amino acids: CASSQTSGGRTDTQYF.

This chain connects TRBV27 to TRBJ2-1; 7 bases are a match to TRBD2. Trimming at V came to 7 bases and at J to 7 bases, leaving 4 bases not matched to a gene. There are 12 residues in the CDR3. CDR1 and CDR2 (germline): MNHEY, SMNVEV (reference sequence). CDR3 sequence reads: CASTGAGNEQFF. As DNA, the CDR3 is TGTGCCAGCACGGGAGCGGGGAATGAGCAGTTCTTC.

This clone was observed once. The genes are TRBV21-1 and TRBJ2-1; the D segment call TRBD2 is taken from the table without a DNA check. TRBV21-1 is noted as a pseudogene. This CDR3 contains 18 residues. CDR3 DNA sequence: TGTGCCAGCAGCAAAGAAGGGGGACTAGCGGGCTCCTACAATGAGCAGTTCTTC. Translating it yields CASSKEGGLAGSYNEQFF.

The genes are TRBV5-3 and TRBJ2-7, with TRBD2 identical over 7 bases. TRBV5-3 is placed among ORFs of uncertain function. CDR3 length: 16 residues. Trimming at V came to 3 bases and at J to 5 bases, leaving 14 bases not matched to a gene. The CDR3 protein is CARSSPGPSGGNEQYF. As DNA, the CDR3 is TGTGCCAGAAGCTCCCCGGGTCCTAGCGGAGGAAACGAGCAGTACTTC.

The sample holds a few counts of this clone. This chain joins TRBV6-5 and TRBJ1-5, with D uncertain. CDR1 and CDR2 from the germline V gene are MNHEY and SVGAGI. Between the trimmed V and J ends, which lost 5 bases and 3 bases, there was a span of 5 bases. The CDR3 covers 12 residues. Here the CDR3 DNA reads TGTGCCAGCAGTCCAATCAATCAGCCCCAGCATTTT. As protein: CASSPINQPQHF.

V gene TRBV30 combines with J gene TRBJ1-1; the D gene is possibly TRBD1 (5 bases). Germline CDR1 is GTSNPN and CDR2 is SVGIG (reference sequence). Trimming pared 1 base from V and 3 bases from J, leaving 12 bases between. This CDR3 is 14 amino acids long. DNA of the CDR3: TGTGCCTGGAGTGCGCTTACGGGGGACACTGAAGCTTTCTTT. This gives the protein CAWSALTGDTEAFF.

The V gene is TRBV21-1, the J gene TRBJ2-1; TRBD2 was called by the table and not checked on the DNA. TRBV21-1 is noted as a pseudogene. This CDR3 has 14 amino acids. The CDR3 loop reads CASTQWERYNEQFF. CDR3 DNA sequence: TGTGCCAGCACCCAATGGGAGCGATACAATGAGCAGTTCTTC.

The chain is built from TRBV9 and TRBJ2-2, with 15 bases lining up with TRBD2. Germline CDR1 SGDLS, CDR2 YYNGEE. This CDR3 has 18 residues. V lost 4 bases, J lost 1 base, and 5 bases stayed unmatched. The CDR3 reads CASSFGTSGRMNTGELFF. In DNA form, the CDR3 reads TGTGCCAGCAGCTTCGGGACTAGCGGGAGGATGAACACCGGGGAGCTGTTTTTT.

The chain carries TRBV3-1 (or the pseudogene TRBV3-2) and TRBJ2-1; 9 bases are shared with TRBD1. Germline V gives CDR1 LGHDT, CDR2 YNNKEL (reference sequence). The CDR3 contains 13 residues. V was clipped by 7 bases and J by 8 bases; unmatched bases: 6. CDR3 in DNA: TGTGCCAGCAACCACAGGGGGCGCGATGAGCAGTTCTTC. Translating it yields CASNHRGRDEQFF.

This clone was seen only a few times. The chain uses TRBV27 and TRBJ1-5, with D possibly matching TRBD1 (6 bases). Germline values: CDR1 MNHEY, CDR2 SMNVEV (reference sequence). V lost 6 bases and J lost 3, with 18 bases in between. This CDR3 contains 16 residues. The CDR3 DNA reads TGTGCCAGCAGGCATGGGGGGGGCGCGAACAATCAGCCCCAGCATTTT. Its protein product is CASRHGGGANNQPQHF.

This clone was counted a few times. This sequence joins TRBV30 and TRBJ1-1; D is undetermined. Germline assignment: CDR1 GTSNPN and CDR2 SVGIG (reference sequence). This CDR3 region has 13 residues. V was clipped by 3 bases and J by 8 bases, with 16 bases between them. The CDR3 sequence is CAWSPSSNGEAFF. CDR3 DNA sequence: TGTGCCTGGAGCCCTTCCTCCAACGGGGAAGCTTTCTTT.

V gene TRBV7-2 combines with J gene TRBJ2-7; TRBD1 matches 7 bases. The CDR3 has 15 amino acids. With 5 bases clipped from V and 7 bases from J, the junction kept 14 bases outside the gene matches. Germline V gene data show CDR1 as SGHTA and CDR2 as FQGNSA. CDR3 DNA: TGTGCCAGCAGCCCTGGGACAGCCTTCCCCGGGGAGCAGTACTTC. The encoded protein is CASSPGTAFPGEQYF.

The chain uses TRBV29-1 and TRBJ2-2; D gene ambiguous. V was pared by 4 bases and J by 4 bases, with 4 bases between. The CDR3 length is 11 residues. The germline V gene encodes CDR1 SQVTM and CDR2 ANQGSEA. The CDR3 here is CSVVGTGELFF. In nucleotides, the CDR3 is TGCAGCGTTGTCGGCACCGGGGAGCTGTTTTTT.

The rearrangement uses TRBV18 and TRBJ1-1; D might be TRBD1 (5 bases). Germline loops: CDR1 KGHSH, CDR2 LQKENI. CDR3 length: 13 residues. With 6 bases removed from V and 6 bases from J, the gap between germline ends came to 14 bases. The CDR3 nucleotides read TGTGCCAGCTCCCCAGGTGTGGGGCCTGAAGCTTTCTTT. Translation: CASSPGVGPEAFF.

This clone occurred a few times. The rearrangement uses TRBV2 and TRBJ1-1; D is unclear. Germline loops: CDR1 SNHLY, CDR2 FYNNEI. This CDR3 contains 14 residues. Trimming removed 7 bases from V and 6 bases from J, with 18 bases in between. CDR3 loop: CASTTRVSSAEAFF. CDR3 DNA sequence: TGTGCCAGCACCACCCGGGTCTCCTCGGCTGAAGCTTTCTTT.

Only a few counts were recorded for this clone. This CDR3 is CASSPDVAGGPNEQFF. The DNA for the CDR3 is TGTGCCAGCAGCCCCGACGTTGCGGGGGGGCCCAATGAGCAGTTCTTC. The V gene is TRBV7-6, the J gene TRBJ2-1, with 9 nucleotides matching TRBD2. J lost 6 bases, V lost 5 bases, and 11 bases had no gene match. The CDR3 loop spans 16 amino acids. Germline loops: CDR1 SGHVS, CDR2 FNYEAQ.

With respect to this clone: A junction boundary mismatches the germline segment, possibly from a read error. V gene TRBV5-1 combines with J gene TRBJ1-4, with a tentative D call TRBD1 (5 bases). Per the germline V gene, CDR1 is SGHRS and CDR2 is YFSETQ. This CDR3 has 14 amino acids. CDR3 protein: CASSLGEVNEKLFF. CDR3 DNA sequence: TGCGCCAGCAGTTTGGGGGAGGTTAATGAAAAACTGTTTTTT.

The chain carries TRBV28 and TRBJ1-2; 8 bases are shared with TRBD1. With 6 bases clipped from V and 4 bases from J, the junction kept 7 bases outside the gene matches. The CDR3 runs to 14 residues. In germline, CDR1 is MDHEN, CDR2 SYDVKM. This CDR3 reads CASREQGAAYGYTF. The CDR3 DNA follows: TGTGCCAGCAGAGAGCAGGGGGCAGCCTATGGCTACACCTTC.

The V call is TRBV7-2, the J call TRBJ2-1, with 9 bases matching TRBD2. Looked up from germline, CDR1 is SGHTA and CDR2 is FQGNSA. With 5 bases clipped from V and 12 bases from J, the junction kept 8 bases outside the gene matches. The length of the CDR3 is 13 residues. The CDR3 here is CASSPPGAGGQFF. In DNA form, the CDR3 reads TGTGCCAGCAGCCCGCCGGGAGCGGGAGGGCAGTTCTTC.

The chain recombines TRBV7-2 with TRBJ2-5; tentative D call: TRBD2 (6 bases). Germline V gives CDR1 SGHTA, CDR2 FQGNSA. Trimming shortened V by 2 bases and J by 2 bases, and 12 bases separated the two germline ends. The CDR3 spans 15 residues. The CDR3 DNA sequence: TGTGCCAGCAGCTTAACGGGCGGGATACAAGAGACCCAGTACTTC. Protein: CASSLTGGIQETQYF.